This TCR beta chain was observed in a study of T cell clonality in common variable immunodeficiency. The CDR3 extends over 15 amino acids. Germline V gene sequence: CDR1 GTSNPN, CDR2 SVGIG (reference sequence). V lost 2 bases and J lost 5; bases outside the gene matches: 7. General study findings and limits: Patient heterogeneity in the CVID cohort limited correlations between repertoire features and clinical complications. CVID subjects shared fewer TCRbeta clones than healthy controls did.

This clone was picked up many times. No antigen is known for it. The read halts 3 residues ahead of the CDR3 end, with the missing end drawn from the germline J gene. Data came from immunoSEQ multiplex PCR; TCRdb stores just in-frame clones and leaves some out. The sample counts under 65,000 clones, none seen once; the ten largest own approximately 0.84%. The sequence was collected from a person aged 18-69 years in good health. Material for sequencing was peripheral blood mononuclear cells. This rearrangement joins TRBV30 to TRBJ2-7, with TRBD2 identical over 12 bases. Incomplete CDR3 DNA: TGTGCCTGGAGTCTCGGACTAGCGGGACTCAACGAG. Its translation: CAWSLGLAGLNE. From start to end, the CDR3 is CAWSLGLAGLNEQYF.